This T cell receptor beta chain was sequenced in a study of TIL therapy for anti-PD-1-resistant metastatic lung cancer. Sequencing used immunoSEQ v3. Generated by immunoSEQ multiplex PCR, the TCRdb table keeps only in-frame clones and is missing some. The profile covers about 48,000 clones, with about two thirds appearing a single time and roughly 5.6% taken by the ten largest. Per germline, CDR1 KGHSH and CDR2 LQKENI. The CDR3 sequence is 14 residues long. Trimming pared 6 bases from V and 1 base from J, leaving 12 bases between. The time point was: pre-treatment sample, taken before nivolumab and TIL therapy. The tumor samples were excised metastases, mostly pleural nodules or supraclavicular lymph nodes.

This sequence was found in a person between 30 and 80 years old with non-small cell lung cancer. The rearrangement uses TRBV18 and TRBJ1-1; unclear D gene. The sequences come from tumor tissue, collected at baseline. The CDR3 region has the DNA TGTGCCAGCTCCCCAAATTCGGGGAACACTGAAGCTTTCTTT. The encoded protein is CASSPNSGNTEAFF. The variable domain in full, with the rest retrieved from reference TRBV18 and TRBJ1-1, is NAGVMQNPRHLVRRRGQEARLRCSPMKGHSHVYWYRQLPEEGLKFMVYLQKENIIDESGMPKERFSAEFPKEGPSILRIQQVVRGDSAAYFCASSPNSGNTEAFFGQGTRLTVV.